The entry below describes one T cell receptor (beta chain). This clonotype was found a few times. Its antigen target is currently unknown. Base qualities are not at hand, and no much larger clone is one base apart. This entry comes from a study of T cells after yellow fever vaccination (dated by TCRdb to between 2019 and 2020). Regarding the study in general: The SMART-Seq v4 Ultra Low Input RNA kit was used to prepare libraries from fractions with low cell numbers. Bulk TCR alpha and beta repertoires were sequenced longitudinally to track T-cell clones before and after primary and booster YFV17D yellow fever vaccination. Two healthy male donors, one aged 18 to 30 and one aged 30 to 40 years, made up the cohort. Blood samples were taken at several timepoints before and after primary and secondary immunization, and bulk PBMC replicates and cell subsets were isolated. General findings and caveats noted by the study authors: Because only two donors were included in the study, the extent to which the findings can be generalized is limited. Compared with the primary T-cell response, the secondary T-cell response was weaker but faster, peaking on day 5 rather than day 15. Most clones expanded after primary vaccination (roughly 96% of CD4 and roughly 90% of CD8) were re-detected after the booster, suggesting that broad memory maintenance occurred. A small share of clonotypes was detected in both CD4 and CD8 compartments, with the overlap likely arising from convergent recombination. Computational filtering was required because FACS-sorted repertoires could contain abundant contaminating clonotypes from the bulk population.

TCR cDNA was synthesized by 5'RACE template switching, through which a universal primer site and unique molecular identifiers were introduced. cDNA synthesis was primed from both the TCR alpha and TCR beta constant segments. Library amplification involved two PCR steps, and the second step added sample barcodes and sequencing adapters. Sequencing of libraries was performed on Illumina HiSeq 2500 (2x100 bp) or NovaSeq (2x150 bp). Per the authors' processing: Reads were demultiplexed and collapsed into UMI consensus sequences with MIGEC, and V(D)J alignment was performed with MiXCR. Vaccine-responding clonotypes were defined with edgeR using replicate PBMC samples, requiring FDR below 0.01 and a log2 fold change above 5 up to day 15. Bulk clonotypes were assigned CD4 or CD8 identity according to which sequenced CD4 or CD8 repertoire held them at higher abundance. TCRdb trimmed the raw reads at Q25, called clones with MiXCR and kept productive beta chains. Each entry merges the rows of one CDR3 protein and shows their most common DNA and genes. It is TCRdb's table, rather than the study itself, that gives the V and J calls and clone size. For this sample there are some 73,000 distinct CDR3 sequences; 7.7% appear just once. Together, the top ten hold 41% of the sample.

V and J lose 0 bases and 3 bases, and a span of 11 bases separates them. The CDR3 starts with the cysteine, ends with the phenylalanine, and has 14 residues. The entry retains the CDR3 DNA only, 42 bases that are in frame from base 1. As encoded in the germline V gene (reference sequence), CDR1 is DFQATT while CDR2 is SNEGSKA. Per the publication, the treatment or condition label means: live attenuated yellow fever vaccine strain. A standard Ficoll-Paque protocol was used to isolate PBMCs from peripheral blood. Dynabeads CD4 and CD8 positive selection kits were used to isolate the CD4 and CD8 T-cell fractions. TriZol was used to extract RNA from bulk PBMCs, from CD4 and CD8 fractions, and from dextramer-positive and dextramer-negative fractions.

Rearrangement joined TRBV20-1 to TRBJ1-2; the D gene is perhaps TRBD1, from 5 matching bases. The material was CD8+ T cells sorted from PBMCs, obtained on the day of the yellow fever booster vaccination. This clonotype was sampled from a young man who received the YFV17D yellow fever vaccine. The CDR3 protein is CSARDLGPDYGYTF. The DNA sequence is as follows: TGCAGTGCTAGAGATTTGGGGCCGGACTATGGCTACACCTTC.